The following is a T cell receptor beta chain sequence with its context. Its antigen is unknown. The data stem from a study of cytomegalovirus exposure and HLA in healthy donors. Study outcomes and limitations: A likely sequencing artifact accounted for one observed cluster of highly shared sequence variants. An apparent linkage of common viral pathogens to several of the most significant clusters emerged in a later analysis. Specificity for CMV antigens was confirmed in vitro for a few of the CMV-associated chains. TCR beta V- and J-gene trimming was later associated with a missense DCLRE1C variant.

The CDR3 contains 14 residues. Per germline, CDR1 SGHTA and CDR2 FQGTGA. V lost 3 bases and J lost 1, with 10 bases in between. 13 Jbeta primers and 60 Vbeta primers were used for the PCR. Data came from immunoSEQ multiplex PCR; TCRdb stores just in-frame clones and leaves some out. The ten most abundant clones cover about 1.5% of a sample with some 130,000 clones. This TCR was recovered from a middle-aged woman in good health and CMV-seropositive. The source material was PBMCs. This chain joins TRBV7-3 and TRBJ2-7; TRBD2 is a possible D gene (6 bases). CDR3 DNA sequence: TGTGCCAGCAGCTTCGTGGAGGGATCCTACGAGCAGTACTTC. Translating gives CASSFVEGSYEQYF.